A selection of T cell receptor beta chains follows, all from one sample in a study of T cell changes during pregnancy in multiple sclerosis. Clones were read by immunoSEQ multiplex PCR, and TCRdb kept only the in-frame ones, dropping some. This table holds about 97,000 clones, approximately 91% found once. The sequencing used peripheral blood, collected in the second trimester of pregnancy. The source of these receptors is a female donor with multiple sclerosis, enrolled in a pregnancy study. Both conserved end residues are trimmed from each CDR3.

cdr3_aa | j_call | v_call
ASSSTGPQEQY | TRBJ2-7 | TRBV27
ASSLVSGRRSGELF | TRBJ2-2 | TRBV5-4
ASGQGSNQPQH | TRBJ1-5 | TRBV6-1
ASSQRQVMETEAF | TRBJ1-1 | TRBV4-1
ASSFRGDAKNIQY | TRBJ2-4 | TRBV11-2
ASGSTDTQY | TRBJ2-3 | TRBV19
ASSPSNSPSTDTQY | TRBJ2-3 | TRBV18
ASSLPPGSGDNEQF | TRBJ2-1 | TRBV11-3
ASRIRDSSYNEQF | TRBJ2-1 | TRBV27
ASSESRGSGNTIY | TRBJ1-3 | TRBV2
ASSPRGSGSYNEQF | TRBJ2-1 | TRBV5-8
ASSGGQGPSYEQY | TRBJ2-7 | TRBV6-1
ASSIGTGNTDTQY | TRBJ2-3 | TRBV27
ASSQGTEAF | TRBJ1-1 | TRBV19
ASHRLAGVIDTQY | TRBJ2-3 | TRBV5-1
ASSLVPGGYETQY | TRBJ2-5 | TRBV7-3
ASSFLMGEAGLLSYNEQF | TRBJ2-1 | TRBV13
ASSTSGLAGGRSYEQY | TRBJ2-7 | TRBV19
ASSSGTGFGQF | TRBJ2-1 | TRBV27
ASSDSTSGSNEQF | TRBJ2-1 | TRBV6-4
ASTRSEGEKLF | TRBJ1-4 | TRBV6-6
AITGPNQETQY | TRBJ2-5 | TRBV6-6
ASSYSRDRGLDGYT | TRBJ1-2 | TRBV6-6
ASSAPGLAKTNEQF | TRBJ2-1 | TRBV7-9
ASSSLSERGNEQF | TRBJ2-1 | TRBV28
ASSCRQALSGNTIY | TRBJ1-3 | TRBV6-8
ASSVGQALKTQY | TRBJ2-5 | TRBV6-1
ASSLGSVGGYT | TRBJ1-2 | TRBV7-2
ASSSSSVSGELF | TRBJ2-2 | TRBV7-9
ASSYSGGSQNIQY | TRBJ2-4 | TRBV6-6
ASSPLGAGDGTEAF | TRBJ1-1 | TRBV28
ASSEFRVGETQY | TRBJ2-5 | TRBV25-1
ASSLERDQPQH | TRBJ1-5 | TRBV5-4
ASSVRWRVLGNEQF | TRBJ2-1 | TRBV11-1
ASSPLERGFTDTQY | TRBJ2-3 | TRBV18
ASSQDHSYNEQF | TRBJ2-1 | TRBV4-2
ASMTGVEQY | TRBJ2-7 | TRBV6-5
ASRTAVSTDTQY | TRBJ2-3 | TRBV19
ASSQHSGTASSGANVLT | TRBJ2-6 | TRBV4-3
ASRSDRGRRGDTEAF | TRBJ1-1 | TRBV28
ASSRTSGTEQF | TRBJ2-1 | TRBV7-3
AISEGRQNTEAF | TRBJ1-1 | TRBV10-3
ASSTLAGGKFYEQF | TRBJ2-1 | TRBV7-8
ASSTHRDRGQETQY | TRBJ2-5 | TRBV11-2
ASSYSIFSRGNEQF | TRBJ2-1 | TRBV6-5
ASSLRSTGELF | TRBJ2-2 | TRBV11-3
ASSVRSGTQY | TRBJ2-5 | TRBV28
ASSGGTGRQETQY | TRBJ2-5 | TRBV19
ASSASVSSYNEQF | TRBJ2-1 | TRBV19
ASSPGGTDNEQF | TRBJ2-1 | TRBV18
ASKGTSGRADTQY | TRBJ2-3 | TRBV2